Listed here are 19 T cell receptor beta chains from one sample, sequenced in a study of CD8 T cells in ankylosing spondylitis. MiXCR, applied by TCRdb to the 5' RACE reads, yields one record per CDR3 protein. Found here are 200,000 or so distinct CDR3 sequences, roughly 20% of them singletons; the top ten hold roughly 4.5%. Sequenced material: blood, either unsorted or a sorted T cell fraction (not recorded which). The receptors shown here come from a male donor between 10 and 30 years old with ankylosing spondylitis or in good health (not recorded which).

This clonotype was seen repeatedly, ten times or more. The V call is TRBV2, the J call TRBJ1-4; D gene ambiguous. The germline V and J ends were trimmed by 8 bases and 2 bases, with 9 bases remaining between them. The CDR3 extends over 13 amino acids. Germline V gene sequence: CDR1 SNHLY, CDR2 FYNNEI. The CDR3 sequence: CASQVTTNEKLFF. The DNA of the CDR3 is TGTGCCAGCCAGGTGACCACTAATGAAAAACTGTTTTTT.

The V and J genes are TRBV20-1 and TRBJ2-7, with 11 bases identical to TRBD2. V trimming: 3 bases; J trimming: 2 bases; junction bases outside the gene matches: 0. Germline CDR1 DFQATT, CDR2 SNEGSKA (reference sequence). The CDR3 is 13 amino acids. The CDR3 bases are TGCAGTGCTAGGACTAGCGGGACCTACGAGCAGTACTTC. As protein: CSARTSGTYEQYF.

This clonotype was counted at least ten times. The chain carries TRBV6-6 and TRBJ2-1; TRBD1 or TRBD2 may be the D gene (5 bases each). The CDR3 extends over 13 amino acids. V shed 8 bases and J shed 10 bases, with 18 bases lying between them. Germline CDR1 and CDR2: MNHNY and SVGAGI (reference sequence). In DNA, the CDR3 is TGTGCCAGCCAACGGGACGGCGTCTCAGAGCAGTTCTTC. Its protein product is CASQRDGVSEQFF.

The sample holds many counts of this clonotype. Germline is not matched at one junction end, which may reflect a read error. The chain has TRBV6-5 and TRBJ2-1; D may be TRBD2 (5 bases). The length of the CDR3 is 13 residues. Germline assignment: CDR1 MNHEY and CDR2 SVGAGI. The CDR3 DNA reads TGTGCCAGCAGTCCCCCGGGGTCCCAGTCCCTCGGCTTC. This translates into CASSPPGSQSLGF.

The rearrangement links TRBV20-1 to TRBJ2-5; D perhaps matches TRBD1 (5 bases). Germline CDR1 DFQATT, CDR2 SNEGSKA (reference sequence). The CDR3 loop spans 14 amino acids. The germline V and J ends were trimmed by 3 bases and 3 bases, with 14 bases remaining between them. The DNA of the CDR3 is TGCAGTGCTAGTTTTGGGAAGGGGAAAGAGACCCAGTACTTC. Its translation: CSASFGKGKETQYF.

This clonotype was observed at least ten times. The CDR3 loop reads CASSGTPGQADTQYF. The CDR3 nucleotides read TGTGCCAGCAGCGGTACTCCCGGACAGGCAGATACGCAGTATTTT. The chain employs TRBV9 and TRBJ2-3, with TRBD1 matching over 7 bases. V shed 3 bases and J 4 bases; nucleotides not matched to a gene: 8. The CDR3 extends over 15 amino acids. The germline V gene encodes CDR1 SGDLS and CDR2 YYNGEE.

This chain uses TRBV20-1 with TRBJ2-7; D ambiguous. Trimming removed 8 bases at V and 3 bases at J, with 20 bases between. The germline gives CDR1 DFQATT, CDR2 SNEGSKA (reference sequence). The CDR3 contains 14 residues. The CDR3 region is CSPFSLTRNYEQYF. In DNA, the CDR3 is TGCAGTCCCTTTTCCCTGACACGGAACTACGAGCAGTACTTC.

The chain is built from TRBV7-8 and TRBJ2-7; tentative D call: TRBD2 (6 bases). The CDR3 spans 13 residues. Germline CDR1 SGHVS, CDR2 FQNEAQ. Trimming shortened V by 10 bases and J by 0 bases, and 13 bases separated the two germline ends. CDR3 protein: CAIARGGSYEQYF. The CDR3 DNA reads TGTGCCATCGCGAGGGGAGGCTCCTACGAGCAGTACTTC.

This clonotype was detected ten times or more. The chain employs TRBV10-2 and TRBJ1-2, with D unclear. V was pared by 4 bases and J by 7 bases, with 16 bases between. This CDR3 is built from 14 residues. CDR1 and CDR2 from the germline V gene are WSHSY and SAAADI. CDR3: CASSASGISGGYTF. The CDR3 coding sequence is TGCGCCAGCAGTGCCTCGGGGATTAGCGGTGGCTACACCTTC.

This clonotype has at least ten counts. This chain links TRBV7-8 with TRBJ1-1; 7 nucleotides agree with TRBD1. The CDR3 runs to 16 residues. Germline CDR1 SGHVS, CDR2 FQNEAQ. The V and J ends lost 1 base and 5 bases, in that order; junction bases with no gene match: 10. CDR3 coding DNA: TGTGCCAGCAGCTTAGGTAGGAGGGGGCGCAGGACTGAAGCTTTCTTT. Translated: CASSLGRRGRRTEAFF.

This clonotype was recorded many times. This rearrangement joins TRBV7-8 to TRBJ1-6; D ambiguous. The CDR3 length is 19 residues. CDR1 is SGHVS, CDR2 FQNEAQ, per germline. The V end was cut by 3 bases, the J end by 0 bases, with 18 bases between. CDR3 sequence reads: CASSFAIFDGSSYNSPLHF. Here the CDR3 DNA reads TGTGCCAGCAGCTTTGCCATCTTTGACGGAAGCTCCTATAATTCACCCCTCCACTTT.

The chain combines TRBV2 with TRBJ2-5, with D uncertain. CDR3 length equals 13 residues. Deletions cut 4 bases from V and 8 bases from J, with 14 bases between. CDR1 is SNHLY and CDR2 is FYNNEI in the germline V gene. CDR3 in DNA: TGTGCCAGCAGTGGGCGGACCGGAGAAACCCAGTACTTC. Residues: CASSGRTGETQYF.

This sequence joins TRBV3-1 and TRBJ2-1, with unresolved D. Trimming removed 0 bases from V and 12 bases from J, with 9 bases in between. Germline CDR1 and CDR2: LGHDT and YNNKEL (reference sequence). This CDR3 has 12 amino acids. The CDR3 DNA reads as TGTGCCAGCAGCCAAGAAGGTGCGGTGCAGTTCTTC. Protein sequence: CASSQEGAVQFF.

This rearrangement joins TRBV29-1 to TRBJ2-1, with 7 positions matching TRBD2. The CDR3 spans 15 residues. Germline V gene sequence: CDR1 SQVTM, CDR2 ANQGSEA. V lost 2 bases and J lost 2; bases outside the gene matches: 6. Written as DNA, the CDR3 is TGCAGCGTTGAACCCGCGGGAGTCCCCTACAATGAGCAGTTCTTC. This encodes CSVEPAGVPYNEQFF.

This clonotype has only a few counts. The V gene is TRBV12-3 or TRBV12-4, the J gene TRBJ2-1, with 9 positions matching TRBD1. This CDR3 is built from 14 residues. V gave up 7 bases and J gave up 13 bases; unmatched junction bases: 14. CDR3 in DNA: TGTGCCAGCACCATCGCAAAGACAGGGGGTGGACAGTTCTTC. This codes for CASTIAKTGGGQFF.

This clonotype has at least ten counts. The rearrangement links TRBV7-2 to TRBJ1-2; no firm D call. Per the germline V gene, CDR1 is SGHTA and CDR2 is FQGNSA. V lost 3 bases, J lost 2 bases, and 10 bases lay in between. The CDR3 consists of 14 residues. The CDR3 is CASSFNAVNYGYTF. CDR3 DNA sequence: TGTGCCAGCAGCTTTAATGCAGTGAACTATGGCTACACCTTC.

In its sample, this clonotype was seen many times. This chain links TRBV12-3 or TRBV12-4 with TRBJ2-7; D gene unclear. V was shortened by 3 bases and J by 5 bases, with 14 bases between the two germline ends. The CDR3 consists of 14 residues. The CDR3 sequence is CASSFTGPANEQYF. In DNA form, the CDR3 reads TGTGCCAGCAGTTTTACTGGGCCAGCAAACGAGCAGTACTTC.

This clonotype was seen many times. The CDR3 DNA follows: TGTGCCAGCAGGCCGGGGACTAGCGCATACAATGAGCAGTTCTTC. It is translated as CASRPGTSAYNEQFF. The rearrangement links TRBV12-3 or TRBV12-4 to TRBJ2-1; 10 bases are a match to TRBD2. After removal of 6 bases from V and 4 bases from J, the junction contained 6 bases not matched to a gene. The CDR3 loop spans 15 amino acids.

This clonotype was seen more than once but under ten times. The V and J genes are TRBV10-2 and TRBJ1-4, with D possibly being TRBD1 (5 bases). The CDR3 is 15 amino acids. Trimming pared 3 bases from V and 5 bases from J, leaving 13 bases between. CDR1 is WSHSY and CDR2 is SAAADI in the germline V gene. In nucleotides, the CDR3 is TGCGCCAGCAGTGAACGAGCGGGGGGGAATGAAAAACTGTTTTTT. Its translation is CASSERAGGNEKLFF.